The clone carrying this T cell receptor beta chain was found a few times. Its target is unknown. Researchers reported sorting CD4+ naive, central memory, regulatory and stem cell-like memory cells via CD45RO/CCR7/CD25/CD127/CD95/CD27. This entry comes from a study of beta chain features in type 1 diabetes. Study overall: Patient and healthy donor groups were alike in age, gender and cell yields. Sorted cells from all samples, numbering 107,917,701, were examined.

Study conclusions and caveats: Reduced insertions and increased deletions marked VDJ junctions in type 1 diabetes patients. The study found moderately but significantly shorter TCRB CDR3s in all four CD4+ subsets of Type 1 diabetes patients.

As every portion of the isolated RNA was reverse transcribed, the sequencing read expressed TCRB transcripts. Only in-frame clones appear in the TCRdb table, and some are missing; sequencing was by immunoSEQ multiplex PCR. The data contain over 90,000 clones, 25% to 30% of them seen just once; the ten biggest clones take up roughly 0.5%. This receptor was obtained from a woman between 18 and 29 years old with type 1 diabetes. Sequencing was performed on central memory CD4+ T cells from blood.

The CDR3 loop is CASSSGQPISGANVLTF. CDR3 coding DNA: TGTGCCAGCAGTTCGGGACAGCCGATCTCTGGGGCCAACGTCCTGACTTTC. The gene calls are TRBV28 and TRBJ2-6; 7 bases are a match to TRBD1. The germline gives CDR1 MDHEN, CDR2 SYDVKM. The CDR3 extends over 17 amino acids. V gave up 4 bases and J gave up 0 bases; unmatched junction bases: 6.